The present entry profiles one T cell receptor beta chain with its context. Antigen: not known. This sample is part of a study of memory CD4+ T cells and cytomegalovirus serostatus. Study as a whole: Donors were healthy Belgian adults, 9 or 10 CMV seropositive and approximately 25 seronegative. General study points: CD4+ memory repertoires contained about two fifths of the 164 reported CMV TCRbeta sequences. Repertoires predicted CMV serostatus with median bootstrapped AUC of approximately 0.94. Suggested: most of the CMV-linked TCR signature lies in CD4+ memory cells.

CDR1 is SGHTA and CDR2 is FQGNSA in the germline V gene. The V and J ends lost 5 bases and 6 bases respectively, with 9 bases between them. CDR3 length: 12 residues. Assay: immunoSEQ multiplex PCR; the TCRdb copy retains only in-frame clones and omits some. Here the sample spans about 82,000 clones, around 80% being singletons. The sort gate was single viable CD3+CD4+CD8-CD45RO+ cells for memory CD4+ T cells. This TCR was sampled from an adult in good health and CMV-seronegative. The rearrangement links TRBV7-2 to TRBJ2-3; no firm D call. Sample: memory CD4+ T cells from blood. The CDR3 here is CASSPIPDTQYF. CDR3 sequence (DNA): TGTGCCAGCAGCCCCATTCCGGATACGCAGTATTTT. Full variable domain (missing parts from reference TRBV7-2 and TRBJ2-3): GAGVSQSPSNKVTEKGKDVELRCDPISGHTALYWYRQSLGQGLEFLIYFQGNSAPDKSGLPSDRFSAERTGGSVSTLTIQRTQQEDSAVYLCASSPIPDTQYFGPGTRLTVL.